The text below deals with one T cell receptor beta chain. This clonotype was found many times. There is no known antigen for this receptor. No base quality values were provided; no much bigger clone lies one nucleotide off. The instrument was an Illumina HiSeq 1500. TCRdb trimmed public reads at Q25 via fastp, called clones via MiXCR and kept in-frame beta chains. Each record represents a unique CDR3 protein, reported with the most common genes and DNA among its rows. For this sample there are approximately 500,000 distinct CDR3 sequences; over 9% appear just once. The ten largest make up 9.5% to 13% of the sample. The sample originates from a study of T cell repertoires in cytomegalovirus infection (dated by TCRdb to about 2019). Concerning the study at large: Donor HLA type was relevant to the analysis, as public TCR beta signatures indicated carriage of CMV infection together with the matching HLA type. Broader findings and caveats from the paper: The ex vivo response was dominated by HLA-C-restricted CMV-specific TCR beta clonotypes, which also provided the single most frequent clonotype in two of eight donors. Carriers of CMV infection plus the relevant HLA type were discriminated by the cumulative frequency of public TCR beta family members in the study cohort and in an independent 352-donor cohort.

Spanning cysteine to phenylalanine, the CDR3 consists of 12 amino acids. Of the read, only the CDR3 DNA is kept; its 36 bases are in frame from base 1. Via the germline V gene, CDR1 is SQVTM and CDR2 ANQGSEA. V ends up 7 bases short and J 5 bases short, with an unmatched junction base count of 5. Sequenced sample: PBMCs. This receptor was taken from a human donor in good health (CMV status not recorded). Some clones in this sample may be carry-over from other donors' samples. This chain joins TRBV29-1 to TRBJ2-7; 10 nucleotides in the junction match TRBD1. Here the CDR3 is given as CSARQGANEQYF. Here is the DNA: TGCAGCGCCCGACAGGGGGCGAACGAGCAGTACTTC.